This section outlines one T cell receptor beta chain sequence together with its context. Its antigen is undetermined. Other DNA sequences from this sample encode an identical CDR3 as well. Sequenced material consisted of expressed TCRB transcripts (all of the isolated RNA was reverse transcribed). Method: immunoSEQ multiplex PCR; TCRdb's copy keeps in-frame clones and lacks some. Here the sample spans about 650,000 clones, roughly an eighth being singletons. The CDR3 is 14 residues long. Per germline, CDR1 SNHLY and CDR2 FYNNEI. Trimming took off 0 bases at V and 5 bases at J, with 7 bases between the two ends. The sample belongs to a study of beta chain features in type 1 diabetes. Study details: Patients looked much like healthy donors when it came to age, gender and cell yields.

Study-wide results and caveats: PCR might favor shorter templates, equally in patients and controls. There was a moderate but significant shortening of TCRB CDR3s in all four CD4+ subsets of Type 1 diabetes patients. Comparison showed that naive, central memory and Treg TCRB repertoires appeared more similar among patients than among healthy donors.

This TCR was sampled from a man aged 30 to 45 with type 1 diabetes. The specimen sequenced was naive CD4+ T cells from blood. The chain employs TRBV2 and TRBJ2-2; D is ambiguous. CDR3 sequence (DNA): TGTGCCAGCAGTGAAGCAGGGCAGACCGGGGAGCTGTTTTTT. It translates to CASSEAGQTGELFF.